This is a list of T cell receptor beta chains from one sample in a study of T cell clonotyping in hematopoietic cell transplantation. Libraries were prepared by immunoSEQ multiplex PCR; TCRdb keeps only in-frame clonotypes and omits some of them. The profile shows tens of thousands of clones, 95% of them singletons. The sequenced material came from peripheral blood mononuclear cells. The receptors originated from a man under 40 in good health. Some clones in this sample may be carry-over from other donors' samples. The conserved cysteine and the conserved F or W are not part of the CDR3 here.

v_call,cdr3_aa
TRBV27,ASGQGYEQY
TRBV7-9,ASSFGGTVYGYT
TRBV5-1,ASSLEKGGYT
TRBV7-9,ASGTGGPGANVLT
TRBV5-4,ASSLAFRKGYT
TRBV6-1,ASTLVGVPQY
TRBV25-1,ASSDPGWNSPLH
TRBV2,ASRFPGTGVAEQF
TRBV7-9,ASSLQGTLGGELF
TRBV9,ASSVVSSGGATDTQY
TRBV19,ASSLRRENTEAF
TRBV30,AWSVGLSGNTIY
TRBV2,ASSRDNQPQH
TRBV11-2,ASSSPRTPRYGYT
TRBV7-8,ASSLVVAGGGETQY
TRBV9,ASSTPAAEAF
TRBV6-1,ASSEGGRVYGYT
TRBV9,ASSVVSLRRGALNTGELF
TRBV2,ASSGGQYQETQY
TRBV6-6,ASSRAPNYGYT
TRBV7-2,ASSFERPWGELF
TRBV2,ASSGGDYY
TRBV10-1,ASSDSGGVIWSDTQY